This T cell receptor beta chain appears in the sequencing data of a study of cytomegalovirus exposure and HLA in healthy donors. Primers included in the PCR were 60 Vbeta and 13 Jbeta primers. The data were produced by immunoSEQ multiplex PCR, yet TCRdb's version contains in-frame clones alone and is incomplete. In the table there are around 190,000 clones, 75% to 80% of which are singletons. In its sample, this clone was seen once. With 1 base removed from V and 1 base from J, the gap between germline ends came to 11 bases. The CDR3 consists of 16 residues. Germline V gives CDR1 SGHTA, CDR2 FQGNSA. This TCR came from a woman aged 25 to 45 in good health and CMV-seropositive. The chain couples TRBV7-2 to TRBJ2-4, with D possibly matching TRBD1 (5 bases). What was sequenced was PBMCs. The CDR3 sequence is CASSLGGRVAKNIQYF. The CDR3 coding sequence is TGTGCCAGCAGCTTAGGGGGCCGTGTCGCCAAAAACATTCAGTACTTC.